The TCR beta chain under discussion was sequenced for a study of blood T cell repertoires in COVID-19. Overall study: COVID-19 samples, acute and convalescent, were from the United States, Italy and Spain. The cDNA or gDNA used as material had been derived from T cells, B-cell-depleted T cells, or PBMCs.

Trimming pared 5 bases from V and 8 bases from J, leaving 9 bases between. Germline CDR1 and CDR2: SGHTA and FQGTGA. This CDR3 is 12 amino acids long. The sample holds one count of this clone. Methods used by the authors: Amplification with reference gene primers provided the estimates of nucleated cell counts. Sequenced by immunoSEQ multiplex PCR; TCRdb stores in-frame clones only, minus some. From that table come the V and J calls and clone size; the DNA was used to work out D and trimming. The data contain 60,000 to 90,000 clones, around 80% of them singletons. The rearrangement joins TRBV7-3 to TRBJ2-2; no clear D gene. The TCR originated in a man in his fifties or sixties with active or convalescent COVID-19. Sequencing was done on a sample of peripheral blood. Here the CDR3 reads CASSPPRGELFF. In DNA form, the CDR3 reads TGTGCCAGCAGCCCACCGAGAGGGGAGCTGTTTTTT.